This TCR beta chain is from a study of blood T cell repertoires in COVID-19 (dated by TCRdb to about 2020). Regarding the study in general: Samples covering the acute and convalescent phases of COVID-19 were provided by collaborators in the United States, Italy and Spain. Samples came from the ongoing ImmuneRACE study (first 160 participants) plus 1,254 subjects from 6 global collaborators. A de-identified subject ID, COVID-19 status, age in years and sex were almost always included in the sample metadata. The repertoires were made available in a free public database intended to serve as a resource for research on the immune response to SARS-CoV-2. The material from the prospective study consisted of cDNA or gDNA derived from T cells, B-cell-depleted T cells, or PBMCs. Where available, HLA class I and class II types were obtained from metadata supplied by the sample provider rather than from assay-based typing. Subjects who had been exposed to COVID-19, were actively infected with it, or had recovered from it provided the deeply sampled blood TCRbeta repertoires that made up the dataset.

The collaborating institutions used their own protocols to collect whole blood in K2EDTA tubes. For TCRbeta analysis, collaborators shipped samples as frozen whole blood, isolated PBMCs, or DNA extracted from either of those sample types. As concerns this clone: What antigen it recognizes has not been identified. Nothing much larger sits one base from this clone, and base qualities are not available. At the DNA level, this CDR3 is encoded by other sequences in the same sample as well.

CDR1 MNHEY and CDR2 SMNVEV are derived from the germline V gene (reference sequence). Including the terminal cysteine and phenylalanine, the CDR3 comprises 14 residues. Of all the DNA, just the CDR3 is kept, 42 bases in frame from base 1. Compared with germline, V lacks 2 bases and J lacks 3 bases; bases without a gene match: 1. TCRbeta CDR3 regions were amplified from genomic DNA using the immunoSEQ Assay, a bias-controlled multiplex PCR. Regarding the original processing steps: The number of nucleated cells in each sample was estimated by amplification of reference gene primers within the assay. To quantify the absolute abundance of each unique TCRbeta CDR3 rearrangement, sequence reads were collapsed and filtered. For each sample, productive Simpson clonality was calculated by taking the square root of Simpson's diversity index across productive rearrangements. TCRdb took this table from immuneACCESS and kept in-frame rearrangements with V and J called. Such tables lack part of the clones; where checked against another copy, unresolved V genes explain under half of the gap, and the rest is unexplained. That table gives V, J and clone size, and the DNA gave D and trimming. This sample comprises about 59,000 clones, around 88% of them detected only once. The top ten clonotypes cover under 20% of the sample.

Points the paper makes about the study in general: The quantity of clinical and demographic metadata differed by source and by participant and was supplied without curation.

The specimen sequenced was peripheral blood. This receptor was identified in a woman aged 80 or over with active COVID-19. Here the chain combines TRBV27 and TRBJ2-7; the junction holds 10 bases that match TRBD1. Read as DNA, the sequence is TGTGCCAGCAGTTTAAGGACAGGGGGCTACGAGCAGTACTTC. It is translated as CASSLRTGGYEQYF.